This T cell receptor beta chain comes out of a study of T cells after posttransplantation cyclophosphamide. Study conclusions and caveats: Donor-recipient repertoire similarity was low at 1-2 months, rising over year one. TRB overlap between skin or GI tissue T cells and blood was limited. After PTCy, TRB diversity resembled that of CNI/methotrexate controls.

The CDR3 contains 15 residues. Germline CDR1 and CDR2: GTSNPN and SVGIG (reference sequence). The J segment lost 3 bases and the V segment lost 1 base, leaving 5 bases of the junction unmatched. The related graft donor's blood sample was taken on the day of bone marrow donation. Assay used: immunoSEQ multiplex PCR; TCRdb lists only in-frame clones, some missing. Reported are more than 30,000 clones, none seen only once; the ten largest carry about 1.2%. This clone was picked up many times. Its antigen is undetermined. Sequenced: PBMCs. The sequence was obtained from a girl aged 5-17 years in good health, CMV-negative, and a related stem cell transplant donor. The rearrangement links TRBV30 to TRBJ1-4, with 7 bases lining up with TRBD1. Here the CDR3 DNA reads TGTGCCTGGAGTGAGGGGGCGGGCGCTAATGAAAAACTGTTTTTT. Translated: CAWSEGAGANEKLFF.